Listed below are T cell receptor beta chains from one sample, sequenced in a study of blood T cell repertoires in COVID-19. Profiled with immunoSEQ multiplex PCR; TCRdb holds only in-frame clones, not every one. The sample has 430,000 or so clones, approximately 90% seen once. Sequenced material: PBMCs or T cells enriched from blood (not recorded which). All receptors come from a woman between 18 and 29 years old who had been exposed to COVID-19. CDR3s leave out the opening cysteine and the closing phenylalanine or tryptophan.

v_call: TRBV6-4; j_call: TRBJ1-5; cdr3_aa: ASSDSRGMSNQPQH
v_call: TRBV6-5; j_call: TRBJ2-3; cdr3_aa: ASSDQGSTDTQY
v_call: TRBV19; j_call: TRBJ2-1; cdr3_aa: ASSIAGGRDEQF
v_call: TRBV7-9; j_call: TRBJ1-1; cdr3_aa: ASSSYREKNTEAF
v_call: TRBV7-9; j_call: TRBJ2-1; cdr3_aa: ASSSPIAGAAGNEQF
v_call: TRBV2; j_call: TRBJ1-6; cdr3_aa: ASRKTGRSPLH
v_call: TRBV4-3; j_call: TRBJ2-7; cdr3_aa: ASSQVWGGSYEQY
v_call: TRBV3-1/TRBV3-2; j_call: TRBJ2-1; cdr3_aa: ASSEDGLAGYNEQF
v_call: TRBV20-1; j_call: TRBJ1-6; cdr3_aa: SARSDSPLH
v_call: TRBV7-3; j_call: TRBJ2-1; cdr3_aa: ASSPATGSFNEQF
v_call: TRBV28; j_call: TRBJ1-5; cdr3_aa: ASSLGGGGGYPQH